The 16 T cell receptor beta chains given below trace back to one sample, sequenced in a study of T-cell memory formation after mild COVID-19. Each CDR3 protein gets one entry after TCRdb re-called the 5' RACE reads with MiXCR. The profile shows some 300,000 distinct CDR3 sequences, about 20% of them singletons. The specimen sequenced was PBMCs or a T cell subset sorted from them (not recorded which). The receptors derive from a man younger than 30 who had mild COVID-19 (a few samples of this study predate the infection). Cell type and time point are not known.

This clonotype was seen only once. The V call is TRBV7-6, the J call TRBJ1-1; 8 bases agree with TRBD1. Germline V CDR1 and CDR2: SGHVS, FNYEAQ. The CDR3 extends over 16 amino acids. Trimming removed 2 bases from V and 3 bases from J; junction bases left unmatched: 8. The CDR3 DNA reads TGTGCCAGCAGCTTAAGGGCTACAGGGGGATACACTGAAGCTTTCTTT. This encodes CASSLRATGGYTEAFF. Supplemented by reference TRBV7-6 and TRBJ1-1, the full variable domain reads GAGVSQSPRYKVTKRGQDVALRCDPISGHVSLYWYRQALGQGPEFLTYFNYEAQQDKSGLPNDRFSAERPEGSISTLTIQRTEQRDSAMYRCASSLRATGGYTEAFFGQGTRLTVV.

A few counts support this clonotype. The V call is TRBV12-3 or TRBV12-4, the J call TRBJ2-1; D unresolved. V lost 3 bases and J lost 2, with 8 bases in between. The CDR3 totals 14 residues. DNA for the CDR3: TGTGCCAGCAGTTTCCCCCGAACCTACAATGAGCAGTTCTTC. Protein product: CASSFPRTYNEQFF.

This clonotype has only a few counts. V gene TRBV7-9 combines with J gene TRBJ1-3; D not resolved. CDR1 and CDR2 from the germline V gene are SEHNR and FQNEAQ (reference sequence). The CDR3 sequence is 14 residues long. Trimming cost V 5 bases and J 0 bases, with 8 bases left between them. DNA of the CDR3: TGTGCCAGCAGCACCGGGGTCTCTGGAAACACCATATATTTT. It codes for CASSTGVSGNTIYF.

The DNA of the CDR3 is TGTGCCAGCAGTTACCCAGCTGCTGTCTACACCTTC. Encoded protein: CASSYPAAVYTF. This rearrangement joins TRBV6-2 or TRBV6-3 to TRBJ1-2; the D is unclear. The V end lost 2 bases, the J end lost 10 bases, and 11 bases lay between the germline ends. CDR1 and CDR2 (germline): MNHEY, SVGEGT. This CDR3 region has 12 residues.

The chain employs TRBV7-2 and TRBJ2-3, with 7 nucleotides matching TRBD1. Germline V gene lookup returns CDR1 SGHTA and CDR2 FQGNSA. The CDR3 is made up of 13 amino acids. V was clipped by 8 bases and J by 4 bases; unmatched bases: 6. The CDR3 protein is CASGPGGSDTQYF. In DNA, the CDR3 is TGTGCCAGCGGGCCAGGGGGATCAGATACGCAGTATTTT.

This clonotype was counted ten times or more. The CDR3 coding sequence is TGTGCCAGCAGTTTACGACAGGGTTGGACTGAAGCTTTCTTT. Its translation: CASSLRQGWTEAFF. The V gene is TRBV28, the J gene TRBJ1-1, with 7 positions matching TRBD1. The length of the CDR3 is 14 residues. V gave up 2 bases and J gave up 5 bases; unmatched junction bases: 5. CDR1 MDHEN and CDR2 SYDVKM come from the germline V gene.

The chain couples TRBV6-5 to TRBJ1-2, with TRBD1 matching over 7 bases. Per the germline V gene, CDR1 is MNHEY and CDR2 is SVGAGI. The CDR3 has 16 amino acids. V lost 0 bases to trimming and J lost 1 base; unmatched junction nucleotides: 5. The DNA of the CDR3 is TGTGCCAGCAGTTACTCGGGGACAGTTAATAACTATGGCTACACCTTC. It codes for CASSYSGTVNNYGYTF.

This clonotype was found a few times. This sequence joins TRBV7-2 and TRBJ2-5, with D perhaps matching TRBD1 or TRBD2 (6 bases each). Deletions cut 5 bases from V and 3 bases from J, with 16 bases between. Germline V gene data show CDR1 as SGHTA and CDR2 as FQGNSA. The CDR3 covers 15 residues. CDR3 bases: TGTGCCAGCAGCGCTCCACCGGGGGCAGAAGAGACCCAGTACTTC. It codes for CASSAPPGAEETQYF.

The chain combines TRBV30 with TRBJ2-7; D gene ambiguous. V gave up 5 bases and J gave up 1 base, with 6 bases separating them. Germline CDR1 GTSNPN, CDR2 SVGIG (reference sequence). The CDR3 has 11 amino acids. CDR3 sequence (DNA): TGTGCCTGGGGGCAGTCCTACGAGCAGTACTTC. Protein product: CAWGQSYEQYF.

This clonotype was detected a few times. This chain joins TRBV7-9 and TRBJ1-4; 7 nucleotides align to TRBD1. Germline CDR1 SEHNR, CDR2 FQNEAQ (reference sequence). This CDR3 is built from 18 residues. Germline trimming cut 4 bases from V and 0 bases from J; bases unmatched to any gene: 11. This CDR3 reads CASSSHRGHPATNEKLFF. CDR3 nucleotides: TGTGCCAGCAGCTCCCACAGGGGCCACCCTGCAACTAATGAAAAACTGTTTTTT. Variable domain in full (rest from reference TRBV7-9 and TRBJ1-4): DTGVSQNPRHKITKRGQNVTFRCDPISEHNRLYWYRQTLGQGPEFLTYFQNEAQLEKSRLLSDRFSAERPKGSFSTLEIQRTEQGDSAMYLCASSSHRGHPATNEKLFFGSGTQLSVL.

A few counts support this clonotype. The V gene is TRBV4-3, the J gene TRBJ2-4, with 8 bases fitting TRBD2. V lost 3 bases to trimming and J lost 6 bases; unmatched junction nucleotides: 4. The CDR3 is made up of 14 amino acids. The germline CDR1 and CDR2 sequences are LGHNA and YSLEER. Here the CDR3 reads CASSQAGGGNIQYF. CDR3 coding DNA: TGCGCCAGCAGCCAGGCGGGGGGTGGAAACATTCAGTACTTC.

The CDR3 DNA reads TGTGCCAGCAGCTTAGCTCCAGGGGCTGAAGCTTTCTTT. This translates into CASSLAPGAEAFF. The rearrangement joins TRBV7-2 to TRBJ1-1, with D possibly being TRBD1 (6 bases). Trimming took off 0 bases at V and 6 bases at J, with 8 bases between the two ends. CDR1 and CDR2 from the germline V gene are SGHTA and FQGNSA. The CDR3 extends over 13 amino acids.

V and J are TRBV25-1 and TRBJ1-2; TRBD1 aligns across 9 bases. V shed 6 bases, J shed 7 bases, and the junction held 6 bases outside the gene matches. Looked up from germline, CDR1 is MGHDK and CDR2 is SYGVNS. This CDR3 is built from 13 residues. CDR3 sequence reads: CASSVTGGSGYTF. The CDR3 DNA reads TGTGCCAGCAGCGTAACAGGGGGCTCTGGCTACACCTTC.

This chain uses TRBV7-2 with TRBJ1-3; D unclear. CDR1 and CDR2 from the germline V gene are SGHTA and FQGNSA. Trimming took off 5 bases at V and 0 bases at J, with 14 bases between the two ends. The CDR3 is 16 amino acids. CDR3 sequence: CASSPRSSLSGNTIYF. DNA of the CDR3: TGTGCCAGCAGCCCCCGGTCGAGCCTCTCTGGAAACACCATATATTTT.

This rearrangement joins TRBV4-1 to TRBJ2-1; D unresolved. The CDR3 has 11 residues. CDR1 MGHRA and CDR2 YSYEKL come from the germline V gene. Deletions cut 3 bases from V and 7 bases from J, with 4 bases between. CDR3 region: CASSHANEQFF. CDR3 nucleotides: TGCGCCAGCAGCCATGCTAATGAGCAGTTCTTC.

This chain joins TRBV6-6 and TRBJ1-1; D not certain. The length of the CDR3 is 13 residues. CDR1 and CDR2 (germline): MNHNY, SVGAGI (reference sequence). V was cut by 2 bases and J by 4 bases, with 8 bases left in between. The CDR3 region is CASSYHLGTEAFF. The CDR3, as DNA: TGTGCCAGCAGTTACCACCTCGGCACTGAAGCTTTCTTT.